This T cell receptor (beta chain) originates from a study of control samples from healthy donors and cancer patients. Using immunoSEQ multiplex PCR, the repertoire was profiled, and TCRdb retains in-frame clones only, with some absent. The table lists 130,000 to 150,000 clones, approximately 91% of them singletons. The CDR3 extends over 17 amino acids. The germline V gene has CDR1 LGHDT and CDR2 YNNKEL (reference sequence). The V gene lost 0 bases and the J gene lost 3 bases, with 15 bases spanning the gap. Sample: blood. The receptor was derived from a man aged 25 to 45 in good health. The chain has TRBV3-1 (or the pseudogene TRBV3-2) and TRBJ1-3, with D perhaps matching TRBD1 (5 bases). The CDR3 sequence is CASSQERSGTYGNTIYF. The CDR3 DNA follows: TGTGCCAGCAGCCAAGAGAGGTCCGGGACTTATGGAAACACCATATATTTT.